The rows below give T cell receptor beta chains drawn from one sample of a study of blood T cell repertoires in COVID-19. The repertoire was sequenced with immunoSEQ multiplex PCR; TCRdb's copy has only in-frame clones and lacks some. The table has 200,000 to 250,000 clones, less than 90% seen once. The sample consisted of peripheral blood. All receptors come from an elderly woman with COVID-19, enrolled during active disease. Each CDR3 is given with its conserved first and last residue. A D gene is named only where the DNA matches it firmly. Clone size is not always given. Where it is, it says once, few, many or a class for expanded clones.

NA,TRBD2,TRBJ2-3,TRBV18,TGTGCCAGCTCATCCCTCGGCGGGGGTGGCACAGATACGCAGTATTTT,CASSSLGGGGTDTQYF
once,TRBD2,TRBJ2-7,TRBV27,TGTGCCAGCAGCCTAGCGGGGGGGCATAGGGAGCAGTACTTC,CASSLAGGHREQYF
NA,NA,TRBJ1-6,TRBV11-2,TGTGCCAGCAGCTTCAACAGGGACTCACCCCTCCACTTT,CASSFNRDSPLHF
NA,TRBD2,TRBJ2-4,TRBV6-2/TRBV6-3,TGTGCCAGCAGTTACTTGACTAGCGGGGGGGCAAACATTCAGTACTTC,CASSYLTSGGANIQYF
NA,NA,TRBJ1-1,TRBV7-9,TGTGCCAGCAGCCAACAGGGTGGTATCACTGAAGCTTTCTTT,CASSQQGGITEAFF
many,NA,TRBJ2-5,TRBV5-1,TGCGCCAGCAGCCCCAGTAACACAGGGCTCGAAGAGACCCAGTACTTC,CASSPSNTGLEETQYF
NA,NA,TRBJ1-1,TRBV5-1,TGCGCCAGCAGCCCCAATACCGGGGGTGAAGCTTTCTTT,CASSPNTGGEAFF
NA,NA,TRBJ1-5,TRBV5-1,TGCGCCAGCAGCTCCGAGGGAGGTAATCAGCCCCAGCATTTT,CASSSEGGNQPQHF
NA,NA,TRBJ2-3,TRBV10-3,TGTGCCATCAGTGAGTCCGGCGGGACTAGCACAGATACGCAGTATTTT,CAISESGGTSTDTQYF
once,NA,TRBJ1-2,TRBV2,TGTGCCAGCAGGACCGACAGGCTCTTGGGGGGCTACACCTTC,CASRTDRLLGGYTF
many,NA,TRBJ1-1,TRBV6-5,TGTGCCAGCAGCCGGGACACCAACACTGAAGCTTTCTTT,CASSRDTNTEAFF
NA,NA,TRBJ1-5,TRBV7-2,TGTGCCAGCAGCCCCGGGGGGGGGAGGGGCGGTGGCAATCAGCCCCAGCATTTT,CASSPGGGRGGGNQPQHF
once,TRBD1,TRBJ1-2,TRBV3-1/TRBV3-2,TGTGCCAGCAGCCAGGGACAGTTCTTTCATGGCTACACCTTC,CASSQGQFFHGYTF
NA,TRBD2,TRBJ2-5,TRBV6-5,TGTGCCAGCAAGCCGGGAGGAGCGGTCCCAGAGACCCAGTACTTC,CASKPGGAVPETQYF
NA,NA,TRBJ2-2,TRBV18,TGTGCCAGCTCACCGGGACTCAACACCGGGGAGCTGTTTTTT,CASSPGLNTGELFF
NA,TRBD2,TRBJ2-3,TRBV6-1,TGTGCCAGCAGTGGAGCGGGGCTCGGGGATACGCAGTATTTT,CASSGAGLGDTQYF
NA,NA,TRBJ2-7,TRBV5-5,TGTGCCAGCAGCCCGACAGTTTCCTACGAGCAGTACTTC,CASSPTVSYEQYF
NA,TRBD1,TRBJ1-4,TRBV6-5,TGTGCCAGCAGGCAGGGGGCGGGGGAAAAACTGTTTTTT,CASRQGAGEKLFF
NA,NA,TRBJ1-2,TRBV28,TGTGCCAGCAGTTCCCCCGGACTGACCTATGGCTACACCTTC,CASSSPGLTYGYTF